These 6 T cell receptor beta chains were sequenced from one sample in a study of CD8 T cells in ankylosing spondylitis (dated by TCRdb to the late 2010s). The paper's findings and limits, for the study overall: A TCR beta motif of eight highly homologous amino acid variants appeared characteristic of blood from ankylosing spondylitis patients.

The method behind the library was 5' RACE. Sequencing instrument: Illumina HiSeq 2500. TCRdb redid the processing of the public reads, applying fastp at Q25 and MiXCR, and retained in-frame beta chains. CDR3 protein duplicates are merged, each entry listing the most common genes and DNA. The sample table lists fewer than 400,000 distinct CDR3 sequences, 20% to 25% of them with a count of one. Roughly a sixth of the sample rests with the top ten. These receptors lack a known antigen. Sequencing input: blood, either unsorted or a sorted T cell fraction (not recorded which). These TCRs come from a male donor with ankylosing spondylitis.

This chain uses TRBV27 with TRBJ2-7, with 15 bases matching TRBD2. V shed 4 bases and J 4 bases; nucleotides not matched to a gene: 8. The germline V gene has CDR1 MNHEY and CDR2 SMNVEV (reference sequence). CDR3 length equals 17 residues. CDR3 sequence: CASSSNVGLAGGYEQYF. The CDR3 coding sequence is TGTGCCAGCAGTTCGAACGTAGGACTAGCGGGAGGGTACGAGCAGTACTTC.

This clonotype was seen only a few times. The CDR3, as DNA: TGCAGCGTTGAAAGGCGACAGATCACTGAAGCTTTCTTT. Encoded protein: CSVERRQITEAFF. V and J are TRBV29-1 and TRBJ1-1, with D possibly matching TRBD1 (5 bases). Trimming shortened V by 2 bases and J by 4 bases, and 11 bases separated the two germline ends. The CDR3 has 13 amino acids. In germline, CDR1 is SQVTM, CDR2 ANQGSEA.

The chain couples TRBV6-1 to TRBJ2-1; 12 bases match TRBD2. This CDR3 spans 17 amino acids. Germline assignment: CDR1 MNHNS and CDR2 SASEGT. The junction had 8 bases not matched to a gene; V was cut back by 7 bases and J by 1 base. The CDR3 coding sequence is TGTGCCAGCATGGGGCTAGCGGGAGGGCCGTCCTACAATGAGCAGTTCTTC. Its protein is CASMGLAGGPSYNEQFF.

The chain uses TRBV5-1 and TRBJ2-3; a possible D gene is TRBD1 (6 bases). V was pared by 5 bases and J by 4 bases, with 14 bases between. Germline CDR1 SGHRS, CDR2 YFSETQ. The CDR3 is 14 amino acids. Written as DNA, the CDR3 is TGCGCCAGCAGGAACGGGCAGGGGTCAGATACGCAGTATTTT. Protein sequence: CASRNGQGSDTQYF.

The rearrangement uses TRBV5-1 and TRBJ2-1, with 11 bases that match TRBD2. The CDR3 spans 16 residues. Germline loops: CDR1 SGHRS, CDR2 YFSETQ. With V trimmed by 2 bases and J by 4 bases, 5 bases remained unmatched. CDR3: CASSFRTSGGYNEQFF. CDR3 DNA: TGCGCCAGCAGCTTCCGAACTAGCGGGGGATACAATGAGCAGTTCTTC.

This clonotype was seen a few times. The J gene is TRBJ2-2, the V gene TRBV19; 14 bases line up with TRBD2. The CDR3 has 18 amino acids. The V gene's germline CDR1 is LNHDA and CDR2 SQIVND (reference sequence). V gave up 10 bases and J gave up 7 bases; unmatched junction bases: 17. CDR3 sequence reads: CATMSIVGLAGVVGELFF. In nucleotides, the CDR3 is TGTGCCACCATGTCCATTGTGGGACTAGCGGGAGTTGTCGGGGAGCTGTTTTTT.